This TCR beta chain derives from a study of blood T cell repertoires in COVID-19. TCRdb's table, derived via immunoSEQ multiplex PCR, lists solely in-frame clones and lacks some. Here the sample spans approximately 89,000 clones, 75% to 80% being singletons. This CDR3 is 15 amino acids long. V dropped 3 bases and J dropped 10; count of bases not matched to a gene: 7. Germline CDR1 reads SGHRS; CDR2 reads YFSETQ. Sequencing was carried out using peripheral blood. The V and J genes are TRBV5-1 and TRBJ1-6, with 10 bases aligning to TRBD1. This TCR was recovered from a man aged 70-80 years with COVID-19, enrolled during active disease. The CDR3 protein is CASSSGQGVGSPLHF. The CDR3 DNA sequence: TGCGCCAGCAGCTCCGGACAGGGGGTAGGGTCACCCCTCCACTTT. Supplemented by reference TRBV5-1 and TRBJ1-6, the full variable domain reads KAGVTQTPRYLIKTRGQQVTLSCSPISGHRSVSWYQQTPGQGLQFLFEYFSETQRNKGNFPGRFSGRQFSNSRSEMNVSTLELGDSALYLCASSSGQGVGSPLHFGNGTRLTVT.